The present entry profiles one T cell receptor beta chain with its context. Antigen unknown. The sample belongs to a study of CD8 T cells in ankylosing spondylitis. From the 5' RACE reads, TCRdb called clonotypes with MiXCR, one entry per CDR3 protein. In the table there are 250,000 to 350,000 distinct CDR3 sequences, around 8% of which are singletons. Germline CDR1 reads ENHRY; CDR2 reads SYGVKD. V was trimmed by 3 bases and J by 8 bases, leaving 13 bases between them. The CDR3 sequence is 13 residues long. The study, taken as a whole, reports: Blood of patients with ankylosing spondylitis appeared to be characterized by a TCR beta motif of several highly homologous variants.

The chain couples TRBV10-3 to TRBJ1-2; the D gene is possibly TRBD1 (5 bases). This receptor was obtained from a male donor with ankylosing spondylitis. The sequencing input was blood, either unsorted or a sorted T cell fraction (not recorded which). The CDR3 sequence: CAISDRVSEGYTF. DNA for the CDR3: TGTGCCATCAGTGACAGGGTTAGTGAAGGCTACACCTTC.